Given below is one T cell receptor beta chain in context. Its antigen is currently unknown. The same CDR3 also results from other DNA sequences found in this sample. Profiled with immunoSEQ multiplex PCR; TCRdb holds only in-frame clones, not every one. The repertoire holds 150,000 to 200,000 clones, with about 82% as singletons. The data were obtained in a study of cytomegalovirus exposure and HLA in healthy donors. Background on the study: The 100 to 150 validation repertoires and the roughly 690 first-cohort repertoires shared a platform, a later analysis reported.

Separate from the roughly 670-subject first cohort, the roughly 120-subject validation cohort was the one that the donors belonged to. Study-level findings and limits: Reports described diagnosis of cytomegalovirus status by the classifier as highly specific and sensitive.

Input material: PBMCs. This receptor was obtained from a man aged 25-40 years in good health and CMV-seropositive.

The CDR3 region has the DNA TGCGCCAGCAGCTTGGGCGGCCAAGAGACCCAGTACTTC. Protein: CASSLGGQETQYF. The rearrangement links TRBV5-1 to TRBJ2-5, with unresolved D. Per germline, CDR1 SGHRS and CDR2 YFSETQ. The CDR3 is 13 residues long. V lost 0 bases and J lost 1, with 4 bases in between.